Listed below are T cell receptor beta chains from one sample, sequenced in a study of cytomegalovirus exposure and HLA in healthy donors. Only in-frame clones appear in the TCRdb table, and some are missing; sequencing was by immunoSEQ multiplex PCR. This repertoire comprises roughly 120,000 clones; its ten largest clones make up 6.8%. The sequenced sample was PBMCs. All receptors come from a man aged 35-49 years in good health and CMV-seropositive. Each CDR3 is given with its conserved first and last residue. D genes are given only for firm matches.

j_call,d_call,v_call,cdr3_aa,cdr3_nt
TRBJ1-1,-,TRBV28,CASSAPGTLAEAFF,TGTGCCAGCAGTGCCCCGGGAACTTTGGCTGAAGCTTTCTTT
TRBJ1-5,-,TRBV25-1,CASSAQLYNQPQHF,TGTGCCAGCAGTGCCCAGTTATACAATCAGCCCCAGCATTTT
TRBJ2-1,TRBD2,TRBV7-2,CASSLRQRGYNEQFF,TGTGCCAGCAGCTTACGCCAGCGGGGCTACAATGAGCAGTTCTTC
TRBJ2-1,TRBD2,TRBV19,CASSSTSGSYNEQFF,TGTGCCAGTAGTAGCACTAGCGGTTCCTACAATGAGCAGTTCTTC
TRBJ1-2,TRBD1,TRBV28,CASSDFPGQGVYGYTF,TGTGCCAGCAGTGACTTTCCGGGACAGGGCGTCTATGGCTACACCTTC
TRBJ2-7,-,TRBV5-4,CASQTGSKSGEQYF,TGTGCCAGCCAGACCGGGAGTAAAAGCGGCGAGCAGTACTTC
TRBJ2-3,TRBD2,TRBV28,CASSLVAGGPTSSTDTQYF,TGTGCCAGCAGTTTGGTAGCGGGAGGGCCAACTTCTAGCACAGATACGCAGTATTTT
TRBJ1-3,-,TRBV19,CASSHGQVGNTIYF,TGTGCCAGTAGTCACGGACAAGTTGGAAACACCATATATTTT
TRBJ1-4,TRBD1,TRBV4-3,CASSQGEWTGPGATNEKLFF,TGCGCCAGCAGCCAAGGGGAATGGACAGGCCCTGGGGCAACTAATGAAAAACTGTTTTTT
TRBJ2-5,TRBD2,TRBV4-2,CASSQPGGGRETQYF,TGTGCCAGCAGCCAACCGGGGGGAGGGCGAGAGACCCAGTACTTC
TRBJ2-1,-,TRBV5-5,CASSLVPGHGSYNEQFF,TGTGCCAGCAGCTTGGTACCGGGACACGGTTCATACAATGAGCAGTTCTTC
TRBJ2-7,-,TRBV18,CASSPRQVYEQYF,TGTGCCAGCTCACCGAGACAGGTCTACGAGCAGTACTTC
TRBJ2-2,TRBD2,TRBV6-5,CASSGGRANTGELFF,TGTGCCAGCAGTGGCGGGAGGGCCAACACCGGGGAGCTGTTTTTT
TRBJ1-2,TRBD1,TRBV19,CASSGTGVYGYTF,TGTGCCAGTAGCGGGACAGGCGTGTATGGCTACACCTTC
TRBJ1-1,-,TRBV7-3,CASSAQENTEAFF,TGTGCCAGCAGCGCACAGGAGAACACTGAAGCTTTCTTT
TRBJ2-3,-,TRBV19,CASSIAGTTDTQYF,TGTGCCAGTAGTATAGCGGGAACCACAGATACGCAGTATTTT
TRBJ2-7,TRBD2,TRBV7-9,CASSSTSGSSYEQYF,TGTGCCAGCAGCTCGACTAGCGGCAGCTCCTACGAGCAGTACTTC
TRBJ2-1,TRBD2,TRBV4-3,CASSQTLSGYAYNEQFF,TGCGCCAGCAGCCAAACACTTAGCGGGTATGCCTACAATGAGCAGTTCTTC
TRBJ2-2,-,TRBV5-6,CASSLFSVTGELFF,TGTGCCAGCAGCTTATTCAGTGTGACCGGGGAGCTGTTTTTT
TRBJ2-7,-,TRBV6-5,CASSYNYEQYF,TGTGCCAGCAGTTACAATTACGAGCAGTACTTC
TRBJ1-2,-,TRBV6-1,CASSEVDRIYGYTF,TGTGCCAGCAGTGAAGTTGACAGGATCTATGGCTACACCTTC
TRBJ2-2,-,TRBV7-8,CASSLASGPSTGELFF,TGTGCCAGCAGCTTAGCGAGCGGACCTTCCACCGGGGAGCTGTTTTTT
TRBJ2-2,-,TRBV5-4,CASSFGGELFF,TGTGCCAGCAGCTTCGGCGGGGAGCTGTTTTTT
TRBJ2-1,TRBD1,TRBV18,CASSPQGTGGYNEQFF,TGTGCCAGCTCACCACAAGGGACAGGGGGTTACAATGAGCAGTTCTTC
TRBJ1-2,-,TRBV7-8,CASSLGAGIGGYTF,TGTGCCAGCAGCTTAGGGGCCGGGATAGGGGGCTACACCTTC
TRBJ2-7,TRBD2,TRBV14,CASSRGDGGRAAYEQYF,TGTGCCAGCAGCCGAGGGGATGGTGGGAGGGCGGCCTACGAGCAGTACTTC
TRBJ2-7,-,TRBV15,CATSREDGRTANF,TGTGCCACCAGCAGAGAAGACGGTAGGACAGCAAACTTC
TRBJ2-1,-,TRBV10-1,CASSESGQGSAGEQFF,TGCGCCAGCAGTGAGTCGGGGCAGGGGTCTGCGGGTGAGCAGTTCTTC
TRBJ2-7,-,TRBV6-1,CASSEEGVGREQYF,TGTGCCAGCAGTGAAGAGGGGGTTGGGCGGGAGCAGTACTTC
TRBJ1-1,TRBD1,TRBV5-4,CASSLGQSRGLGTEAFF,TGTGCCAGCAGCTTGGGCCAATCCAGGGGGTTGGGGACTGAAGCTTTCTTT
TRBJ1-2,-,TRBV6-6,CASSPGVGGYTF,TGTGCCAGCAGCCCCGGAGTTGGAGGCTACACCTTC
TRBJ2-5,-,TRBV28,CASSSLRSGTNQETQYF,TGTGCCAGCAGTTCCCTCCGTTCAGGGACAAACCAAGAGACCCAGTACTTC
TRBJ2-1,TRBD2,TRBV7-6,CASSLVRTSGLLGNEQFF,TGTGCCAGCAGCTTAGTTCGGACTAGCGGGCTCCTAGGGAATGAGCAGTTCTTC
TRBJ1-1,-,TRBV5-4,CASSLPVRGKRNTEAFF,TGTGCCAGCAGCTTACCGGTCAGGGGAAAGAGGAACACTGAAGCTTTCTTT
TRBJ2-7,-,TRBV5-8,CASSLYYEQYF,TGTGCCAGCAGCTTGTACTACGAGCAGTACTTC
TRBJ2-5,TRBD1,TRBV7-9,CASSLARQGETQYF,TGTGCCAGCAGCTTAGCGAGACAGGGAGAGACCCAGTACTTC
TRBJ2-3,-,TRBV2,CASYLGFPSTDTQYF,TGTGCCAGCTACCTCGGGTTCCCTAGCACAGATACGCAGTATTTT
TRBJ2-7,-,TRBV6-5,CASSYSGSFYEQYF,TGTGCCAGCAGTTATAGTGGGAGTTTCTACGAGCAGTACTTC
TRBJ1-2,TRBD1,TRBV12-5,CASGLVVWGGDRALTNYGYTF,TGTGCTAGTGGTTTGGTAGTTTGGGGTGGGGACAGGGCCCTAACTAACTATGGCTACACCTTC